Here is one TCR beta chain with its context. Original handling: For nucleated cells, counts were estimated from reference gene primer amplification. Clones were read by immunoSEQ multiplex PCR, and TCRdb kept only the in-frame ones, dropping some. Clonal size and the V and J genes are those of that table, whereas D and trimming came from the DNA. The sample lists under 300,000 clones, about four fifths occurring once. CDR1 is MGHRA and CDR2 is YSYEKL in the germline V gene. V was clipped by 8 bases and J by 0 bases; unmatched bases: 10. The CDR3 contains 16 residues. These data belong to a study of blood T cell repertoires in COVID-19. The wider study: Italy, Spain and the United States were the sources of the convalescent and acute COVID-19 samples. The cDNA or gDNA used as material had been derived from T cells, B-cell-depleted T cells, or PBMCs.

The rearrangement uses TRBV4-1 and TRBJ2-4, with 7 nucleotides matching TRBD1. The sequence derives from a young man who had recovered from COVID-19. The specimen was peripheral blood. CDR3 protein: CASGPGQALAKNIQYF. CDR3 coding DNA: TGCGCCAGCGGACCCGGACAGGCATTAGCCAAAAACATTCAGTACTTC.